The sequence of this T cell receptor beta chain was determined in a study of tumor-infiltrating lymphocytes in primary liver carcinoma. Study-wide results and limits: It was in tumors, not blood, that the top-250-clone fraction was significantly higher (p = 0.039).

In germline, CDR1 is MGHDK, CDR2 SYGVNS. Trimming cost V 10 bases and J 3 bases, with 12 bases left between them. The CDR3 runs to 12 residues. Without any cell sorting, 20-30 mg of bulk tissue yielded co-extracted RNA and DNA. Comment on this clonotype: No antigen is known for it.

With approximately 500 ng total RNA as template and a constant-region primer, TCR beta cDNA was made. Libraries covering TCR beta were generated through three nested multiplex PCR rounds (using a slightly modified ARM-PCR). The first two PCR rounds, around 11 cycles each, used TRBV1-TRBV30 forward primers and a C-beta reverse primer. A single record per CDR3 protein comes from TCRdb applying MiXCR to the multiplex PCR reads. Among about 50,000 distinct CDR3 sequences listed, roughly 80% were seen once. The source is a man between 40 and 49 years old with primary liver carcinoma and hepatitis B virus infection. This chain connects TRBV25-1 to TRBJ1-2; no reliable D call. The sample comprised liver tumor tissue from sampling region 5. The subset: tumor region T5, tumor centre. In nucleotides, the CDR3 is TGTGCCAACATACAGCAGGACTATGGCTACACCTTC. Its translation is CANIQQDYGYTF.